This is a list of T cell receptor beta chains from one sample in a study of T cell changes during pregnancy in multiple sclerosis. The method was immunoSEQ multiplex PCR; TCRdb's version includes in-frame clones alone and lacks a portion of them. The sample has roughly 110,000 clones; 91% are singletons. Here the sequenced sample was peripheral blood, taken before pregnancy. These receptors originate from a female donor with multiple sclerosis, enrolled in a pregnancy study. Both conserved end residues are part of each CDR3. D genes are given only for firm matches. Some rows have no size entry. The others give once, few or many, or a class for an expanded clone.

abundance,len,d_gene,v_gene,j_gene,CDR3nt,CDR3aa
-,16,TRBD2,TRBV7-3,TRBJ2-3,TGTGCCAGCAGTTTGGAGCGGGGCCGAGGAACAGATACGCAGTATTTT,CASSLERGRGTDTQYF
-,16,-,TRBV25-1,TRBJ2-1,TGTGCCAGCAGTGAACCACAGGTAACAAGCTACAATGAGCAGTTCTTC,CASSEPQVTSYNEQFF
-,13,-,TRBV29-1,TRBJ1-1,TGCAGCGTTGACTTGACTTCTGCCCCTGAAGCTTTCTTT,CSVDLTSAPEAFF
-,15,TRBD1,TRBV19,TRBJ2-5,TGTGCCAGTAGTACCGACAGGACAGGCCAAGAGACCCAGTACTTC,CASSTDRTGQETQYF
-,15,-,TRBV7-2,TRBJ2-1,TGTGCCAGCAGCTTAGACGGGCTAGCTAGGAATGAGCAGTTCTTC,CASSLDGLARNEQFF
once,13,-,TRBV7-9,TRBJ1-1,TGTGCCAGCAGCTTGCCGGGGGGCACTGAAGCTTTCTTT,CASSLPGGTEAFF
-,17,TRBD1,TRBV28,TRBJ2-7,TGTGCCAGCAGTTTATTCACGCGGACAGGGGCTACCTACGAGCAGTACTTC,CASSLFTRTGATYEQYF
-,10,-,TRBV20-1,TRBJ2-5,TGCAGTGTGGCTCAAGAGACCCAGTACTTC,CSVAQETQYF
-,15,-,TRBV4-1,TRBJ1-5,TGCGCCAGCAGACAAAAAGCAGGTTCTAACCAGCCCCAGCATTTT,CASRQKAGSNQPQHF
once,14,-,TRBV2,TRBJ1-1,TGTGCCAGCAGACTCAGGGCTCTGAACACTGAAGCTTTCTTT,CASRLRALNTEAFF
-,13,-,TRBV28,TRBJ2-3,TGTGCCAGCACAACGGGAGTCACAGATACGCAGTATTTT,CASTTGVTDTQYF
-,15,-,TRBV6-5,TRBJ1-1,TGTGCCAGCAGTCCCACCGTGAGCGGAAGAACTGAAGCTTTCTTT,CASSPTVSGRTEAFF
-,17,TRBD2,TRBV5-1,TRBJ2-1,TGCGCCAGCAGCTCGACCGGCGGACTAGCGGGAGGGGTTGAGCAGTTCTTC,CASSSTGGLAGGVEQFF
-,15,-,TRBV19,TRBJ1-2,TGTGCCAGTAGGCCTGGGCAACACTTGGACTATGGCTACACCTTC,CASRPGQHLDYGYTF
-,14,-,TRBV5-4,TRBJ1-6,TGTGCCAGCAGCTCAGGGATCTATAATTCACCCCTCCACTTT,CASSSGIYNSPLHF
-,15,TRBD1,TRBV14,TRBJ1-1,TGTGCCAGCAGCCATGAACAGGGGGCAAGGTCTGAAGCTTTCTTT,CASSHEQGARSEAFF
-,13,-,TRBV6-4,TRBJ2-3,TGTGCCAGCAGTGTAGGGGGCACAGATACGCAGTATTTT,CASSVGGTDTQYF
once,18,-,TRBV29-1,TRBJ1-5,TGCAGGGTTCCGAGGAGGGTGATAGACTGGGGGGGCGGTCAGCCCCAGCATTTT,CRVPRRVIDWGGGQPQHF
-,13,TRBD1,TRBV2,TRBJ2-7,TGTGCCAGCAGTGGGACAGGGATCTACGAGCAGTACTTC,CASSGTGIYEQYF
once,12,-,TRBV28,TRBJ2-5,TGTGCCAGCAGTCCAGGATTCCAGACCCAGTACTTC,CASSPGFQTQYF
few,15,-,TRBV2,TRBJ1-6,TGTGCCAGCAGTGAGGGAGGCTCCTATAATTCACCCCTCCACTTT,CASSEGGSYNSPLHF
-,15,-,TRBV2,TRBJ2-1,TGTGCCAGCACGTCTTTTGGGCGCTCCTACAATGAGCAGTTCTTC,CASTSFGRSYNEQFF
-,16,TRBD2,TRBV18,TRBJ2-1,TGTGCCAGCTCACCGTTAGGACTAGCGGGAGGTAGTGAGCAGTTCTTC,CASSPLGLAGGSEQFF
-,11,-,TRBV7-2,TRBJ2-5,TGTGCCAGCAGCTCCGAAGAGACCCAGTACTTC,CASSSEETQYF
-,14,-,TRBV5-6,TRBJ1-2,TGTGCCAGCAGATCGATGTTCCGGGAATATGGCTACACCTTC,CASRSMFREYGYTF
once,16,TRBD1,TRBV2,TRBJ1-3,TGTGCCAGCAGTGACCGGACAGGGCGCTCCGGAAACACCATATATTTT,CASSDRTGRSGNTIYF
once,15,TRBD1,TRBV18,TRBJ1-1,TGTGCCAGCTCACCCGGGACAGGGAATCTAGCTGAAGCTTTCTTT,CASSPGTGNLAEAFF
-,14,-,TRBV9,TRBJ1-3,TGTGCCAGCAGCGCCCCAGGGTGGAGAAACACCATATATTTT,CASSAPGWRNTIYF
-,15,TRBD1,TRBV6-1,TRBJ1-2,TGTGCCAGCAGTCGGAACGACAGGGGAAACTATGGCTACACCTTC,CASSRNDRGNYGYTF
-,13,-,TRBV5-1,TRBJ1-1,TGCGCCAGCAGTCCGGCGGGGGGCACTGAAGCTTTCTTT,CASSPAGGTEAFF
-,17,-,TRBV19,TRBJ2-7,TGTGCCAGTAGCGATGACTCGCGGGATCCCAGCTCCTACGAGCAGTACTTC,CASSDDSRDPSSYEQYF
few,13,-,TRBV7-2,TRBJ1-2,TGTGCCAGCAGCGCGGGCCCAGGCTATGGCTACACCTTC,CASSAGPGYGYTF
-,15,TRBD2,TRBV2,TRBJ2-5,TGTGCCAGCAGTGGGTCTTGGGGGGGGGTAGAGACCCAGTACTTC,CASSGSWGGVETQYF
few,16,TRBD1,TRBV6-6,TRBJ2-5,TGTGCCAGCAGCGGCCGGACAGGGGGGGGTCGAGAGACCCAGTACTTC,CASSGRTGGGRETQYF
-,13,-,TRBV10-1,TRBJ1-1,TGCGCCAGCAGGGGGGCGCAGGCTGCTGAAGCTTTCTTT,CASRGAQAAEAFF
-,12,-,TRBV7-2,TRBJ1-4,TGTGCCAGCAGCCGCGACACTGAAAAACTGTTTTTT,CASSRDTEKLFF
-,14,-,TRBV6-1,TRBJ1-5,TGTGCCAGCAGCGGGGGGATGAGCAATCAGCCCCAGCATTTT,CASSGGMSNQPQHF
-,17,-,TRBV7-2,TRBJ2-4,TGTGCCAGCAGCTTAGAGGCGGGCCTAGGCAGGGGAAACATTCAGTACTTC,CASSLEAGLGRGNIQYF